The 17 T cell receptor beta chains given below trace back to one sample, sequenced in a study of memory CD4+ T cells and cytomegalovirus serostatus. The sort gate was single viable CD3+CD4+CD8-CD45RO+ cells for memory CD4+ T cells. TCRdb keeps only in-frame clones here, not all; method: immunoSEQ multiplex PCR. The sample has fewer than 35,000 clones; around 75% are singletons. The specimen was memory CD4+ T cells from blood. Receptor source: an adult in good health and CMV-seronegative.

The chain carries TRBV5-1 and TRBJ1-6, with TRBD1 matching 7 bases. Germline CDR1 is SGHRS and CDR2 is YFSETQ. The ends lost 0 bases at V and 7 bases at J; junction bases unmatched: 4. The CDR3 loop spans 15 amino acids. The CDR3 bases are TGCGCCAGCAGCTTGGGACAGGGAGGCAATTCACCCCTCCACTTT. Amino acids: CASSLGQGGNSPLHF. Supplemented by reference TRBV5-1 and TRBJ1-6, the full variable domain reads KAGVTQTPRYLIKTRGQQVTLSCSPISGHRSVSWYQQTPGQGLQFLFEYFSETQRNKGNFPGRFSGRQFSNSRSEMNVSTLELGDSALYLCASSLGQGGNSPLHFGNGTRLTVT.

The chain is built from TRBV7-2 and TRBJ2-5; 9 bases map to TRBD1. CDR1 SGHTA and CDR2 FQGNSA come from the germline V gene. The CDR3 loop spans 13 amino acids. J was trimmed by 4 bases and V by 5 bases; bases with no gene match: 2. CDR3 region: CASSPDRGETQYF. CDR3 bases: TGTGCCAGCAGCCCGGACAGGGGAGAGACCCAGTACTTC.

In this sample, this clone turned up a few times. The J gene is TRBJ1-2, the V gene TRBV10-1; TRBD1 aligns across 8 bases. The ends lost 7 bases at V and 7 bases at J; junction bases unmatched: 5. The CDR3 is 12 amino acids. Germline CDR1 is WNHNN and CDR2 is SYGVQD (reference sequence). This CDR3 is CASTGRGPGYTF. The CDR3 region has the DNA TGCGCCAGCACGGGCAGGGGGCCTGGCTACACCTTC.

CDR3 loop: CASRGQGARKEYF. CDR3 nucleotide sequence: TGTGCCAGCAGGGGACAGGGGGCGCGGAAGGAGTACTTC. V usage is TRBV5-6 and J usage is TRBJ2-4, with 12 bases aligning to TRBD1. Germline CDR1 and CDR2: SGHDT and YYEEEE. This CDR3 spans 13 amino acids. V was clipped by 5 bases and J by 14 bases; unmatched bases: 8.

V and J are TRBV18 and TRBJ1-1; no clear D. V was cut by 0 bases and J by 1 base, with 9 bases left in between. The CDR3 has 15 amino acids. Germline CDR1 is KGHSH and CDR2 is LQKENI. The CDR3 spells CASSPPRAGNTEAFF. The CDR3 bases are TGTGCCAGCTCACCACCGAGGGCAGGGAACACTGAAGCTTTCTTT.

This clone was counted a few times. The chain is built from TRBV5-1 and TRBJ2-2; TRBD1 is a possible D gene (5 bases). The V and J ends lost 0 bases and 6 bases respectively, with 9 bases between them. Germline values: CDR1 SGHRS, CDR2 YFSETQ. The CDR3 totals 14 residues. Written as DNA, the CDR3 is TGCGCCAGCAGCTTGGGCAGGGTTCCCGGGGAGCTGTTTTTT. It encodes CASSLGRVPGELFF.

The chain has TRBV5-6 and TRBJ1-6; possible D gene TRBD1, 5 bases. The CDR3 totals 15 residues. The germline gives CDR1 SGHDT, CDR2 YYEEEE. Trimming took off 0 bases at V and 5 bases at J, with 9 bases between the two ends. The chain's CDR3 is CASSLGDRHNSPLHF. CDR3 DNA: TGTGCCAGCAGCTTGGGGGACCGCCATAATTCACCCCTCCACTTT.

This clone was recorded only once. The rearrangement uses TRBV7-2 and TRBJ2-7, with D perhaps assigned TRBD1 or TRBD2 (5 bases each). The CDR3 runs 15 residues. Germline CDR1 and CDR2: SGHTA and FQGNSA. V dropped 6 bases and J dropped 2 bases, with 17 bases sitting between them. The CDR3 spells CASSPNSGTTYEQYF. The CDR3, as DNA: TGTGCCAGCAGTCCTAATTCCGGGACCACCTACGAGCAGTACTTC.

V and J are TRBV15 and TRBJ1-2; no clear D gene. The germline gives CDR1 LNHNV, CDR2 YYDKDF (reference sequence). There are 13 residues in the CDR3. Trimming pared 5 bases from V and 1 base from J, leaving 8 bases between. The CDR3 DNA reads as TGTGCCACCAGCGCAGATCTTAACTATGGCTACACCTTC. It encodes CATSADLNYGYTF.

The chain has TRBV18 and TRBJ2-1; 11 nucleotides align to TRBD2. Germline V lookup: CDR1 KGHSH, CDR2 LQKENI. The CDR3 is made up of 15 amino acids. The V and J ends lost 6 bases and 6 bases, in that order; junction bases with no gene match: 7. The CDR3 sequence: CASSYSGGAINEQFF. The DNA of the CDR3 is TGTGCCAGCTCGTATAGCGGGGGGGCCATCAATGAGCAGTTCTTC.

This clone came up a few times. The chain's CDR3 is CASSLTRGSSNQPQHF. Here the CDR3 DNA reads TGTGCCAGCAGCTTGACCAGGGGAAGTAGCAATCAGCCCCAGCATTTT. The J gene is TRBJ1-5, the V gene TRBV7-9; tentatively, D is TRBD1 (6 bases). V was cut by 3 bases and J by 0 bases, with 12 bases left in between. The CDR3 contains 16 residues. In germline, CDR1 is SEHNR, CDR2 FQNEAQ (reference sequence).

The chain links TRBV5-5 to TRBJ2-7; 12 bases line up with TRBD2. Trimming cost V 0 bases and J 5 bases; bases outside gene matches: 3. The CDR3 is 15 amino acids. From germline, CDR1 is SGHKS and CDR2 YYEKEE (reference sequence). For the CDR3, the DNA is TGTGCCAGCAGCTTGGGACTAGCGGGGGAGAACGAGCAGTACTTC. Amino acid sequence: CASSLGLAGENEQYF.

V gene TRBV5-1 combines with J gene TRBJ2-3; D is uncertain. Trimming removed 2 bases at V and 0 bases at J, with 4 bases between. The CDR3 loop spans 13 amino acids. Germline CDR1 and CDR2: SGHRS and YFSETQ. CDR3 in amino acids: CASSFQSTDTQYF. CDR3 nucleotide sequence: TGCGCCAGCAGCTTCCAGAGCACAGATACGCAGTATTTT.

The V gene is TRBV7-8, the J gene TRBJ1-3; TRBD1 is a possible D gene (5 bases). Trimming took 1 base from V and 0 from J, leaving 10 bases between them. This CDR3 is 16 amino acids long. The germline CDR1 and CDR2 sequences are SGHVS and FQNEAQ. The CDR3 loop is CASSLVGDSSGNTIYF. CDR3 sequence (DNA): TGTGCCAGCAGCTTAGTGGGGGATAGCTCTGGAAACACCATATATTTT.

The chain employs TRBV11-2 and TRBJ1-1; TRBD1 matches 7 bases. This CDR3 comprises 13 residues. CDR1 and CDR2 from the germline V gene are SGHAT and FQNNGV. V lost 4 bases to trimming and J lost 6 bases; unmatched junction nucleotides: 5. The CDR3 is CASSSNRGAEAFF. The CDR3 nucleotides are TGTGCCAGCAGCTCAAACAGGGGCGCTGAAGCTTTCTTT.

This chain uses TRBV19 with TRBJ1-2, with unresolved D. The V end was cut by 3 bases, the J end by 2 bases, with 10 bases between. CDR1 is LNHDA, CDR2 SQIVND, per germline (reference sequence). This CDR3 comprises 14 residues. The CDR3 coding sequence is TGTGCCAGTAGTATGGCCGCGTTCAACTATGGCTACACCTTC. Its translation is CASSMAAFNYGYTF.

The genes are TRBV11-3 and TRBJ1-1, with 7 bases aligning to TRBD1. Trimming took 1 base from V and 5 from J; bases not matched to a gene: 4. Germline CDR1 reads SGHNT; CDR2 reads YENEEA. The CDR3 has 14 residues. The CDR3 nucleotides read TGTGCCAGCAGCTTAGTCGGGACAGTGACTGAAGCTTTCTTT. This gives the protein CASSLVGTVTEAFF.